The clone carrying this TCR beta chain appeared a few times. Its antigen is not known. The V end lost 7 bases, the J end lost 3 bases, and 7 bases lay between the germline ends. The CDR3 runs to 13 residues. CDR1 is LNHDA and CDR2 is SQIVND in the germline V gene (reference sequence). Cells sorted as Tregs were CD4+, CD25+ and CD127-/low. From the 5' RACE reads, TCRdb called clonotypes with MiXCR, one entry per CDR3 protein. The profile shows 50,000 to 65,000 distinct CDR3 sequences, less than 25% of them singletons. Study-wide points: The larger cohort examined one V-J beta rearrangement, not whole repertoires.

The clonotype originates from a female donor with breast cancer. J is TRBJ2-6 and V is TRBV19; D call uncertain. Input material: tumor-infiltrating Tregs sorted from the breast tumor. The CDR3 sequence is CASKTLGANVLTF. CDR3 DNA sequence: TGTGCCAGTAAAACCCTTGGGGCCAACGTCCTGACTTTC.